Following are 31 T cell receptor beta chains from one sample sequenced in a study of cytomegalovirus exposure and HLA in healthy donors. The PCR used 60 Vbeta and 13 Jbeta primers. Method: immunoSEQ multiplex PCR; TCRdb's copy keeps in-frame clones and lacks some. This sample yields approximately 160,000 clones, of which about 75% are seen a single time; around 3% belongs to the top ten. Sequencing used PBMCs. The receptors stem from a woman in her forties or fifties in good health and CMV-seropositive.

The gene calls are TRBV13 and TRBJ2-7; a weak D match, TRBD2 (6 bases). The V end lost 5 bases, the J end lost 4 bases, and 12 bases lay between the germline ends. The CDR3 has 13 amino acids. CDR1 and CDR2 (germline): PRHDT, FYEKMQ (reference sequence). DNA for the CDR3: TGTGCCAGCAGCAAGGGACTGAAATACGAGCAGTACTTC. This codes for CASSKGLKYEQYF.

In its sample, this clone was seen once. The chain uses TRBV5-6 and TRBJ2-5, with 10 bases aligning to TRBD1. With the DNA end fitting TRBJ2-7 better, the J assignment may be wrong. The CDR3 runs to 17 residues. Germline V gene lookup returns CDR1 SGHDT and CDR2 YYEEEE. CDR3 sequence (DNA): TGTGCCAGCAGCTTGGAAGGGATGGGGACAGGGGTCTACGAGCAGTACTTC. Its translation: CASSLEGMGTGVYEQYF.

This chain uses TRBV6-5 with TRBJ2-7; TRBD2 agrees at 10 bases. The trim removed 6 bases at V and 9 bases at J, leaving 11 bases unmatched. CDR3 size: 14 residues. CDR1 and CDR2 from the germline V gene are MNHEY and SVGAGI. The CDR3 nucleotides are TGTGCCAGCAGAAACGGGCTAGCGGGGGTGCGGCAGTACTTC. This translates into CASRNGLAGVRQYF.

The chain couples TRBV2 to TRBJ1-1; 7 bases are a match to TRBD1. With 6 bases clipped from V and 4 bases from J, the junction kept 11 bases outside the gene matches. This CDR3 has 15 amino acids. Looked up from germline, CDR1 is SNHLY and CDR2 is FYNNEI. As DNA, the CDR3 is TGTGCCAGCAGAGAGGAGGGGGCTCCGAGCACTGAAGCTTTCTTT. This gives the protein CASREEGAPSTEAFF.

The genes are TRBV7-9 and TRBJ1-4, with D hard to call. Germline CDR1 SEHNR, CDR2 FQNEAQ (reference sequence). This CDR3 has 12 residues. The V end was cut by 5 bases, the J end by 8 bases, with 9 bases between. The CDR3 is CASSAQSEKLFF. CDR3 DNA: TGTGCCAGCAGCGCTCAGTCGGAAAAACTGTTTTTT.

V is TRBV10-3 and J is TRBJ2-2; maybe TRBD1 (6 bases). The CDR3 loop spans 15 amino acids. Germline V gives CDR1 ENHRY, CDR2 SYGVKD. Deletions cut 9 bases from V and 5 bases from J, with 19 bases between. CDR3 protein: CAIGGSSGNTGELFF. CDR3 nucleotide sequence: TGTGCCATTGGGGGCTCGAGTGGCAATACCGGGGAGCTGTTTTTT.

Of note for this clone: Distinct nucleotide sequences in the sample also encode this CDR3. This CDR3 is CASSQPLLGGPGEQYF. For the CDR3, the DNA is TGTGCCAGCAGTCAGCCGTTACTGGGGGGTCCGGGTGAGCAGTACTTC. V usage is TRBV27 and J usage is TRBJ2-7; D is possibly TRBD2 (6 bases). The CDR3 loop spans 16 amino acids. Germline V gives CDR1 MNHEY, CDR2 SMNVEV (reference sequence). Trimming removed 5 bases at V and 7 bases at J, with 24 bases between.

This sequence joins TRBV27 and TRBJ1-2; D is unresolved. The V end was cut by 4 bases, the J end by 4 bases, with 13 bases between. Germline CDR1 and CDR2: MNHEY and SMNVEV (reference sequence). The CDR3 has 14 amino acids. The CDR3 nucleotides are TGTGCCAGCAGTTCCAACAGCCCCATCTATGGCTACACCTTC. This codes for CASSSNSPIYGYTF.

This clone was detected a few times. This chain connects TRBV7-9 to TRBJ2-7; no clear D. Germline V gene sequence: CDR1 SEHNR, CDR2 FQNEAQ (reference sequence). The CDR3 extends over 13 amino acids. V was clipped by 0 bases and J by 1 base, with 4 bases between them. In DNA, the CDR3 is TGTGCCAGCAGCTTAGCGCAGTCCTACGAGCAGTACTTC. Protein sequence: CASSLAQSYEQYF.

In this sample, this clone turned up a few times. The rearrangement uses TRBV9 and TRBJ1-1; D gene uncertain. V lost 5 bases to trimming and J lost 1 base, with 12 bases between them. This CDR3 is 14 amino acids long. The germline gives CDR1 SGDLS, CDR2 YYNGEE. CDR3 loop: CASSVAGQNTEAFF. DNA of the CDR3: TGTGCCAGCAGTGTCGCAGGCCAGAACACTGAAGCTTTCTTT.

The chain has TRBV30 and TRBJ1-6; 7 bases are a match to TRBD1. There are 14 residues in the CDR3. Germline CDR1 GTSNPN, CDR2 SVGIG (reference sequence). J lost 7 bases, V lost 4 bases, and 7 bases had no gene match. The CDR3 region is CAWTPGQKNSPLHF. In DNA form, the CDR3 reads TGTGCCTGGACACCGGGACAGAAGAATTCACCCCTCCACTTT.

The chain uses TRBV6-5 and TRBJ1-3; TRBD1 might be the D (5 bases). With 6 bases removed from V and 4 bases from J, the gap between germline ends came to 13 bases. The CDR3 consists of 14 residues. Germline assignment: CDR1 MNHEY and CDR2 SVGAGI. This chain's CDR3 is CASRLGGAGNTIYF. The CDR3 bases are TGTGCCAGCAGGCTGGGGGGTGCGGGAAACACCATATATTTT.

Regarding this clone: This sample includes further DNA sequences coding for the same CDR3. This rearrangement joins TRBV20-1 to TRBJ2-7; 7 bases are a match to TRBD1. Germline trimming cut 6 bases from V and 5 bases from J; bases unmatched to any gene: 4. The CDR3 contains 11 residues. Germline assignment: CDR1 DFQATT and CDR2 SNEGSKA (reference sequence). The CDR3 DNA is TGCAGTGCCTGGGACAGCCACGAGCAGTACTTC. It translates to CSAWDSHEQYF.

The genes are TRBV19 and TRBJ1-2; D not certain. Germline-derived CDR1 and CDR2 are LNHDA and SQIVND (reference sequence). V was shortened by 8 bases and J by 0 bases, with 4 bases between the two germline ends. The CDR3 runs to 11 residues. This chain's CDR3 is CASRSNYGYTF. The CDR3 DNA is TGTGCCAGTCGGTCTAACTATGGCTACACCTTC.

The genes are TRBV11-2 and TRBJ2-3, with D perhaps TRBD2 (6 bases). Looked up from germline, CDR1 is SGHAT and CDR2 is FQNNGV. V was trimmed by 3 bases and J by 0 bases, leaving 10 bases between them. CDR3 size: 15 residues. The DNA of the CDR3 is TGTGCCAGCAGCTTGGGACTGGATAGCACAGATACGCAGTATTTT. This codes for CASSLGLDSTDTQYF.

To note about this clone: This CDR3 is also generated by other DNA sequences in the sample. CDR3 sequence (DNA): TGCGCCAGCAGCCCGGGGGGTCTGAACACTGAAGCTTTCTTT. Amino acids: CASSPGGLNTEAFF. The chain recombines TRBV5-1 with TRBJ1-1; perhaps TRBD1 as D (5 bases). CDR1 and CDR2 from the germline V gene are SGHRS and YFSETQ. The CDR3 covers 14 residues. Between the trimmed V and J ends, which lost 4 bases and 0 bases, there was a span of 10 bases.

CDR3 sequence reads: CASSLVRDRGHNEQYF. The CDR3 nucleotides are TGCGCCAGCAGCTTGGTCCGGGACAGGGGGCACAACGAGCAGTACTTC. V is TRBV5-1 and J is TRBJ2-7, with 12 bases that match TRBD1. Germline CDR1 is SGHRS and CDR2 is YFSETQ. V gave up 0 bases and J gave up 5 bases; unmatched junction bases: 6. CDR3 length: 16 residues.

This rearrangement joins TRBV5-1 to TRBJ2-7; TRBD1 aligns across 11 bases. This CDR3 spans 13 amino acids. The germline V gene encodes CDR1 SGHRS and CDR2 YFSETQ. J gave up 6 bases and V 2 bases, and 1 base lay outside the gene matches. For the CDR3, the DNA is TGCGCCAGCAGCTTCGGACAGGGGGCCGAGCAGTACTTC. Protein product: CASSFGQGAEQYF. The full variable domain, its missing parts supplied by reference TRBV5-1 and TRBJ2-7, is KAGVTQTPRYLIKTRGQQVTLSCSPISGHRSVSWYQQTPGQGLQFLFEYFSETQRNKGNFPGRFSGRQFSNSRSEMNVSTLELGDSALYLCASSFGQGAEQYFGPGTRLTVT.

The CDR3 DNA reads as TGTGCCAGCGGCGGGGAGGACTTCGCTTGGTGCTACACCTTC. This translates into CASGGEDFAWCYTF. The chain couples TRBV6-5 to TRBJ1-2, with D unresolved. Trimming stripped 8 bases from V and 9 bases from J, with 22 bases between. The germline V gene encodes CDR1 MNHEY and CDR2 SVGAGI. This CDR3 spans 14 amino acids.

The chain couples TRBV7-2 to TRBJ2-3, with D possibly being TRBD1 (5 bases). The CDR3 runs 15 residues. The germline gives CDR1 SGHTA, CDR2 FQGNSA. V lost 2 bases to trimming and J lost 4 bases, with 13 bases between them. CDR3 bases: TGTGCCAGCAGCTTAAGGGGCCGCGAGCCAGATACGCAGTATTTT. Amino acids: CASSLRGREPDTQYF.

The rearrangement uses TRBV10-3 and TRBJ1-3; the D gene is possibly TRBD1 (6 bases). Germline V gives CDR1 ENHRY, CDR2 SYGVKD. This CDR3 region has 14 residues. Trimming cost V 4 bases and J 6 bases, with 13 bases left between them. The CDR3 DNA reads as TGTGCCATCAGTGGAAGACAGGCCGAAAACACCATATATTTT. Amino acids: CAISGRQAENTIYF.

The chain couples TRBV29-1 to TRBJ2-3; 7 bases are a match to TRBD2. Per the germline V gene, CDR1 is SQVTM and CDR2 is ANQGSEA. The junction had 14 bases not matched to a gene; V was cut back by 7 bases and J by 4 bases. This CDR3 region has 15 residues. The CDR3 region has the DNA TGCAGCGCACAGAACCTTCTGACTAGCCCAGATACGCAGTATTTT. Translating gives CSAQNLLTSPDTQYF.

This chain joins TRBV7-2 and TRBJ2-7; D may be TRBD2 (7 bases). Deletions cut 4 bases from V and 6 bases from J, with 10 bases between. The CDR3 covers 12 residues. The germline gives CDR1 SGHTA, CDR2 FQGNSA. CDR3 sequence: CASSWGGLEQYF. DNA of the CDR3: TGTGCCAGCAGCTGGGGGGGGCTCGAGCAGTACTTC. The variable domain in full, completed from reference TRBV7-2 and TRBJ2-7, reads GAGVSQSPSNKVTEKGKDVELRCDPISGHTALYWYRQSLGQGLEFLIYFQGNSAPDKSGLPSDRFSAERTGGSVSTLTIQRTQQEDSAVYLCASSWGGLEQYFGPGTRLTVT.

The V gene is TRBV4-2, the J gene TRBJ2-2; no definite D call. Germline lookup yields CDR1 LGHNA and CDR2 YNFKEQ. With 3 bases removed from V and 4 bases from J, the gap between germline ends came to 12 bases. CDR3 length equals 15 residues. CDR3 DNA sequence: TGTGCCAGCAGCCAGAGCCCTCAGGTCACCGGGGAGCTGTTTTTT. Protein sequence: CASSQSPQVTGELFF.

The rearrangement links TRBV5-6 to TRBJ2-6, with a weak D call TRBD1 (6 bases). V shed 4 bases and J shed 2 bases, with 10 bases lying between them. The CDR3 totals 15 residues. Germline V CDR1 and CDR2: SGHDT, YYEEEE. CDR3 DNA sequence: TGTGCCAGCAGCAGGGACACCCCTGGGGCCAACGTCCTGACTTTC. Its protein is CASSRDTPGANVLTF.

The rearrangement joins TRBV30 to TRBJ1-1; maybe TRBD1 (5 bases). With 5 bases removed from V and 6 bases from J, the gap between germline ends came to 13 bases. Germline CDR1 and CDR2: GTSNPN and SVGIG (reference sequence). The CDR3 runs to 12 residues. Here the CDR3 reads CAWGTGGAEAFF. For the CDR3, the DNA is TGTGCCTGGGGGACGGGGGGGGCTGAAGCTTTCTTT.

The rearrangement links TRBV4-1 to TRBJ1-2; D gene unclear. The ends were cut back, 4 bases at V and 4 bases at J, with 13 bases in the middle. This CDR3 contains 14 residues. Germline V CDR1 and CDR2: MGHRA, YSYEKL. The CDR3 nucleotides read TGCGCCAGCAGCCTTAACGAGGGTCTCTATGGCTACACCTTC. It codes for CASSLNEGLYGYTF.

The chain recombines TRBV11-2 with TRBJ2-7; 10 bases map to TRBD1. The V and J ends lost 7 bases and 1 base, in that order; junction bases with no gene match: 4. In germline, CDR1 is SGHAT, CDR2 FQNNGV. The CDR3 sequence is 14 residues long. For the CDR3, the DNA is TGTGCCAGCACCTCGGACAGGGGGTCCTACGAGCAGTACTTC. It yields the protein CASTSDRGSYEQYF. The variable domain in full, completed from reference TRBV11-2 and TRBJ2-7, reads EAGVAQSPRYKIIEKRQSVAFWCNPISGHATLYWYQQILGQGPKLLIQFQNNGVVDDSQLPKDRFSAERLKGVDSTLKIQPAKLEDSAVYLCASTSDRGSYEQYFGPGTRLTVT.

V usage is TRBV5-4 and J usage is TRBJ2-2; D is perhaps TRBD1 (5 bases). The V gene's germline CDR1 is SGHNT and CDR2 YYREEE (reference sequence). This CDR3 region has 15 residues. Deletions cut 0 bases from V and 0 bases from J, with 6 bases between. CDR3 coding DNA: TGTGCCAGCAGCTTGGGACAGACGAACACCGGGGAGCTGTTTTTT. Residues: CASSLGQTNTGELFF.

The V call is TRBV18, the J call TRBJ1-2; possible D gene TRBD1, 6 bases. The CDR3 extends over 14 amino acids. Germline CDR1 KGHSH, CDR2 LQKENI. With 0 bases removed from V and 7 bases from J, the gap between germline ends came to 12 bases. DNA of the CDR3: TGTGCCAGCTCACCACCCAACAGGGCCTCTGGCTACACCTTC. This encodes CASSPPNRASGYTF.

The chain is built from TRBV5-1 and TRBJ2-3, with 8 bases fitting TRBD2. V lost 4 bases and J lost 7; bases outside the gene matches: 8. This CDR3 is 14 amino acids long. Germline CDR1 SGHRS, CDR2 YFSETQ. The CDR3 region is CASSIGGGSNTQYF. Written as DNA, the CDR3 is TGCGCCAGCAGCATCGGGGGGGGTTCGAATACGCAGTATTTT. Filled out from reference TRBV5-1 and TRBJ2-3, the complete variable domain reads KAGVTQTPRYLIKTRGQQVTLSCSPISGHRSVSWYQQTPGQGLQFLFEYFSETQRNKGNFPGRFSGRQFSNSRSEMNVSTLELGDSALYLCASSIGGGSNTQYFGPGTRLTVL.